This T cell receptor beta chain stems from a study of radiotherapy plus CTLA-4 blockade in lung cancer. Study context: Objective response rate was 18%; disease control rate, around 30%. Study-wide results and caveats: Radiotherapy was combined with ipilimumab, and tumor-derived TCR clones then expanded in blood. Among reported predictors of response, early blood T cell clone dynamics with interferon-beta performed best.

Using immunoSEQ multiplex PCR, the repertoire was profiled, and TCRdb retains in-frame clones only, with some absent. The table shows more than 100,000 clones, with 75% to 90% occurring only once. For this clone: What it binds is unknown.

Losses at the gene ends were 4 bases for V and 5 bases for J; bases not matched to a gene: 8. This CDR3 has 16 amino acids. CDR1 and CDR2 from the germline V gene are SGHRS and YFSETQ. The clonotype originates from a human donor with non-small cell lung cancer that progressed on radiotherapy plus ipilimumab. This sample comprised peripheral blood, obtained from a patient treated with radiotherapy plus ipilimumab. This chain joins TRBV5-1 and TRBJ2-1, with 11 bases aligning to TRBD2. CDR3 nucleotide sequence: TGCGCCAGCAGCAAACTACTAGCGGGAGCCCACAATGAGCAGTTCTTC. The encoded protein is CASSKLLAGAHNEQFF.